This TCR beta chain was recorded in a study of OX40 agonist ivuxolimab in advanced cancers. Study-wide background: As their treatment, patients were administered ivuxolimab, an agonistic anti-OX40 (CD134) antibody.

The data were produced by immunoSEQ multiplex PCR, yet TCRdb's version contains in-frame clones alone and is incomplete. Among 80,000 or so clones listed, around 86% were seen once. The CDR3 is 13 amino acids. Germline CDR1 is MNHEY and CDR2 is SMNVEV (reference sequence). The V gene lost 6 bases and the J gene lost 0 bases, with 9 bases spanning the gap. Of note for this clone: What it recognizes is unknown.

Patients with autoimmune history or systemic immunosuppression were excluded. General study findings and limits: Relatively little clonal expansion, among the lowest observed, appeared in partial responders at 0.1-3.0 mg/kg. Specificity for antigen went undetermined in the expanded peripheral T cells.

The sequenced sample was CD4+ or CD8+ T cells sorted from blood, obtained in a trial of the OX40 agonist ivuxolimab. The chain employs TRBV27 and TRBJ2-7, with D maybe TRBD1 (5 bases). The clonotype originates from an adult with an advanced solid tumor such as melanoma, head and neck, liver or kidney cancer. CDR3: CASRRQSSYEQYV. CDR3 bases: TGTGCCAGCAGAAGACAGAGCTCCTACGAGCAGTACGTC.